This is a list of T cell receptor beta chains from one sample in a study of regulatory T cells in long-lasting Graves disease. MiXCR was run by TCRdb on the multiplex PCR reads, yielding one entry per CDR3 protein. This sample has around 250,000 distinct CDR3 sequences, with 15% to 20% found just once. The same sample was also studied in work on T cells in Graves' hyperthyroidism and ophthalmopathy.

Sequencing used peripheral blood mononuclear cells (PBMCs), obtained at new diagnosis, from a patient treated with antithyroid drugs. The origin of the receptors is a woman in her twenties or thirties with Graves disease. CDR3s include the opening cysteine and the closing phenylalanine or tryptophan. D genes are given only for firm matches. Size values are once, few and many counts, or a class for expanded clones, and some rows have none.

CDR3 protein: CSGREHNEQFF
CDR3 DNA: TGCAGTGGCAGGGAGCACAATGAGCAGTTCTTC
J gene: TRBJ2-1
D gene: -
clone size: many
V gene: TRBV20-1

CDR3 protein: CAGGRGASGNTIYF
CDR3 DNA: TGTGCCGGCGGGCGGGGGGCCTCTGGAAACACCATATATTTT
J gene: TRBJ1-3
D gene: -
clone size: -
V gene: TRBV12-3/TRBV12-4

CDR3 protein: CASSYSDRAQNTEAFF
CDR3 DNA: TGTGCCAGCAGTTACTCGGACAGGGCCCAGAACACTGAAGCTTTCTTT
J gene: TRBJ1-1
D gene: TRBD1
clone size: many
V gene: TRBV6-6

CDR3 protein: CAGSGAGNTGELFF
CDR3 DNA: TGCGCCGGCAGCGGTGCAGGGAACACCGGGGAGCTGTTTTTT
J gene: TRBJ2-2
D gene: -
clone size: -
V gene: TRBV5-1

CDR3 protein: CSATQGQGNTGELFF
CDR3 DNA: TGCAGCGCCACACAGGGGCAGGGGAACACCGGGGAGCTGTTTTTT
J gene: TRBJ2-2
D gene: TRBD1
clone size: many
V gene: TRBV29-1

CDR3 protein: CASSPRTGRTETQYF
CDR3 DNA: TGTGCCAGCAGCCCGCGGACAGGGAGGACGGAGACCCAGTACTTC
J gene: TRBJ2-5
D gene: TRBD1
clone size: many
V gene: TRBV11-1

CDR3 protein: CASSHRDRAPEAFF
CDR3 DNA: TGTGCCAGCAGCCATCGGGACAGGGCCCCTGAAGCTTTCTTT
J gene: TRBJ1-1
D gene: TRBD1
clone size: -
V gene: TRBV13

CDR3 protein: CASSGTGDLVSEQFF
CDR3 DNA: TGTGCCAGCAGTGGGACAGGGGATCTAGTGTCTGAGCAGTTCTTC
J gene: TRBJ2-1
D gene: TRBD1
clone size: many
V gene: TRBV12-3/TRBV12-4

CDR3 protein: CASTPQGSNTEAFF
CDR3 DNA: TGTGCCAGCACCCCACAGGGAAGTAACACTGAAGCTTTCTTT
J gene: TRBJ1-1
D gene: -
clone size: many
V gene: TRBV3-1

CDR3 protein: CSVGGGIGYGYTF
CDR3 DNA: TGCAGCGTTGGTGGAGGTATCGGCTATGGCTACACCTTC
J gene: TRBJ1-2
D gene: -
clone size: many
V gene: TRBV29-1

CDR3 protein: CSVPIGTGITGELFF
CDR3 DNA: TGCAGCGTCCCTATAGGGACAGGGATCACCGGGGAGCTGTTTTTT
J gene: TRBJ2-2
D gene: TRBD1
clone size: -
V gene: TRBV29-1

CDR3 protein: CASSHPDTSPLHF
CDR3 DNA: TGTGCCAGTAGCCACCCTGACACATCACCCCTCCACTTT
J gene: TRBJ1-6
D gene: -
clone size: few
V gene: TRBV19

CDR3 protein: CAGSQGQGQETQYF
CDR3 DNA: TGTGCCGGATCCCAGGGACAGGGACAAGAGACCCAGTACTTC
J gene: TRBJ2-5
D gene: TRBD1
clone size: many
V gene: TRBV7-9

CDR3 protein: CSVVRVGGYGYTF
CDR3 DNA: TGCAGCGTAGTCAGGGTCGGGGGCTATGGCTACACCTTC
J gene: TRBJ1-2
D gene: -
clone size: many
V gene: TRBV29-1

CDR3 protein: CATRTSGELFF
CDR3 DNA: TGTGCCACCCGGACTAGTGGGGAGCTGTTTTTT
J gene: TRBJ2-2
D gene: TRBD2
clone size: -
V gene: TRBV2

CDR3 protein: CAIQTSGKAQYF
CDR3 DNA: TGTGCCATTCAAACTAGCGGGAAGGCCCAGTACTTC
J gene: TRBJ2-5
D gene: TRBD2
clone size: many
V gene: TRBV3-1

CDR3 protein: CASSLSRGHQETQYF
CDR3 DNA: TGTGCCAGCAGTTTATCGCGGGGGCATCAAGAGACCCAGTACTTC
J gene: TRBJ2-5
D gene: -
clone size: many
V gene: TRBV27

CDR3 protein: CASSSAGGYEQYF
CDR3 DNA: TGTGCCAGCAGTTCGGCGGGAGGTTACGAGCAGTACTTC
J gene: TRBJ2-7
D gene: TRBD2
clone size: -
V gene: TRBV2

CDR3 protein: CASSQEGGGTDQPQHF
CDR3 DNA: TGCGCCAGCAGCCAAGAAGGAGGGGGGACCGATCAGCCCCAGCATTTT
J gene: TRBJ1-5
D gene: -
clone size: few
V gene: TRBV4-1

CDR3 protein: CARDRDTEAFF
CDR3 DNA: TGTGCCAGGGACAGGGACACTGAAGCTTTCTTT
J gene: TRBJ1-1
D gene: TRBD1
clone size: many
V gene: TRBV19

CDR3 protein: CSAARLRDYGYTF
CDR3 DNA: TGCAGTGCCGCCCGGCTTCGGGACTATGGCTACACCTTC
J gene: TRBJ1-2
D gene: -
clone size: -
V gene: TRBV20-1

CDR3 protein: CASTPKGVGTYEQYF
CDR3 DNA: TGTGCCAGCACCCCAAAGGGGGTCGGAACCTACGAGCAGTACTTC
J gene: TRBJ2-7
D gene: -
clone size: many
V gene: TRBV27

CDR3 protein: CASGLPARLDTQYF
CDR3 DNA: TGTGCTAGTGGTTTGCCGGCCAGACTAGATACGCAGTATTTT
J gene: TRBJ2-3
D gene: -
clone size: many
V gene: TRBV12-5

CDR3 protein: CASSSATTGGTEAFF
CDR3 DNA: TGTGCCAGCAGCAGTGCGACGACAGGGGGCACTGAAGCTTTCTTT
J gene: TRBJ1-1
D gene: TRBD1
clone size: many
V gene: TRBV7-9

CDR3 protein: CSARKGASDQPQHF
CDR3 DNA: TGCAGTGCTAGGAAGGGGGCGTCCGATCAGCCCCAGCATTTT
J gene: TRBJ1-5
D gene: TRBD1
clone size: many
V gene: TRBV20-1

CDR3 protein: CASSYSFGETEAFF
CDR3 DNA: TGTGCCAGCAGTTACTCGTTTGGGGAGACTGAAGCTTTCTTT
J gene: TRBJ1-1
D gene: -
clone size: many
V gene: TRBV6-2/TRBV6-3

CDR3 protein: CASSEGNEEKLFF
CDR3 DNA: TGTGCCAGCAGTGAGGGGAATGAGGAAAAACTGTTTTTT
J gene: TRBJ1-4
D gene: -
clone size: many
V gene: TRBV27

CDR3 protein: CASSQPLRGMNTEAFF
CDR3 DNA: TGTGCCAGCAGCCAACCACTCAGGGGTATGAACACTGAAGCTTTCTTT
J gene: TRBJ1-1
D gene: -
clone size: once
V gene: TRBV3-1

CDR3 protein: CASSATGGSYEQYF
CDR3 DNA: TGTGCCAGCAGCGCCACCGGAGGTTCCTACGAGCAGTACTTC
J gene: TRBJ2-7
D gene: -
clone size: few
V gene: TRBV6-1

CDR3 protein: CSARDSGGVTDTQYF
CDR3 DNA: TGCAGTGCTAGAGATTCCGGGGGGGTCACAGATACGCAGTATTTT
J gene: TRBJ2-3
D gene: TRBD2
clone size: -
V gene: TRBV20-1

CDR3 protein: CASSLGFLGEGSQPQHF
CDR3 DNA: TGTGCCAGCAGCTTGGGGTTTTTAGGGGAAGGTTCTCAGCCCCAGCATTTT
J gene: TRBJ1-5
D gene: -
clone size: many
V gene: TRBV5-6

CDR3 protein: CASSESGGNQPQHF
CDR3 DNA: TGTGCCAGCAGTGAATCAGGGGGGAATCAGCCCCAGCATTTT
J gene: TRBJ1-5
D gene: TRBD1
clone size: many
V gene: TRBV6-1

CDR3 protein: CASSTQGRLTGELFF
CDR3 DNA: TGTGCCAGTAGTACACAGGGTCGACTCACCGGGGAGCTGTTTTTT
J gene: TRBJ2-2
D gene: -
clone size: -
V gene: TRBV19

CDR3 protein: CASSQVWNEQFF
CDR3 DNA: TGCGCCAGCAGCCAAGTCTGGAATGAGCAGTTCTTC
J gene: TRBJ2-1
D gene: -
clone size: many
V gene: TRBV4-1

CDR3 protein: CVSSLRASGGLSYNEQFF
CDR3 DNA: TGTGTCAGCAGCTTAAGGGCTAGCGGGGGCCTCTCCTACAATGAGCAGTTCTTC
J gene: TRBJ2-1
D gene: TRBD2
clone size: -
V gene: TRBV11-2

CDR3 protein: CASRRLAGPYEQYF
CDR3 DNA: TGTGCCAGCAGGAGACTAGCGGGACCCTACGAGCAGTACTTC
J gene: TRBJ2-7
D gene: TRBD2
clone size: few
V gene: TRBV12-3/TRBV12-4

CDR3 protein: CASSLVKQGYEQYF
CDR3 DNA: TGTGCCAGCAGCTTAGTGAAACAGGGCTACGAGCAGTACTTC
J gene: TRBJ2-7
D gene: -
clone size: many
V gene: TRBV11-2

CDR3 protein: CASSRQGVISF
CDR3 DNA: TGTGCCAGCAGTCGACAGGGGGTCATTAGTTTT
J gene: TRBJ1-4
D gene: TRBD1
clone size: many
V gene: TRBV12-3/TRBV12-4

CDR3 protein: CASSADRVQNGYTF
CDR3 DNA: TGTGCCAGCAGTGCGGACAGGGTCCAGAATGGCTACACCTTC
J gene: TRBJ1-2
D gene: TRBD1
clone size: many
V gene: TRBV2

CDR3 protein: CASRGHFSKNQPQHF
CDR3 DNA: TGTGCCAGCAGAGGGCATTTTAGTAAGAATCAGCCCCAGCATTTT
J gene: TRBJ1-5
D gene: -
clone size: many
V gene: TRBV12-3/TRBV12-4

CDR3 protein: CSVEGAAGGDTEAFF
CDR3 DNA: TGCAGCGTTGAAGGGGCCGCAGGTGGGGACACTGAAGCTTTCTTT
J gene: TRBJ1-1
D gene: -
clone size: many
V gene: TRBV29-1

CDR3 protein: CASSLSGGPYEQYF
CDR3 DNA: TGTGCCAGCAGCTTGAGCGGGGGACCCTACGAGCAGTACTTC
J gene: TRBJ2-7
D gene: TRBD2
clone size: many
V gene: TRBV7-9

CDR3 protein: CASSSPAGRAYRYTF
CDR3 DNA: TGTGCCAGCAGCTCACCGGCGGGCAGGGCATACCGCTACACCTTC
J gene: TRBJ1-2
D gene: -
clone size: many
V gene: TRBV7-9

CDR3 protein: CASSLFTLAGGPDTQYF
CDR3 DNA: TGTGCCAGCAGCCTATTCACTCTAGCGGGGGGGCCAGATACGCAGTATTTT
J gene: TRBJ2-3
D gene: TRBD2
clone size: many
V gene: TRBV14

CDR3 protein: CASSKTGNTIYF
CDR3 DNA: TGTGCCAGCAGTAAGACAGGAAACACCATATATTTT
J gene: TRBJ1-3
D gene: -
clone size: many
V gene: TRBV12-3/TRBV12-4

CDR3 protein: CSVEGRLSVDEQFF
CDR3 DNA: TGCAGCGTGGAAGGACGGCTCTCCGTGGATGAGCAGTTCTTC
J gene: TRBJ2-1
D gene: -
clone size: many
V gene: TRBV29-1

CDR3 protein: CASSSNRDRLPF
CDR3 DNA: TGTGCCAGCAGCTCGAATCGGGACAGGCTCCCCTTC
J gene: TRBJ1-2
D gene: TRBD1
clone size: many
V gene: TRBV2

CDR3 protein: CASSERGQPQHF
CDR3 DNA: TGCGCCAGCAGTGAAAGGGGACAGCCCCAGCATTTT
J gene: TRBJ1-5
D gene: -
clone size: many
V gene: TRBV10-2

CDR3 protein: CASIPLRQRRGYSNQPQHF
CDR3 DNA: TGTGCCAGCATCCCCCTCCGACAGCGACGGGGGTATAGCAATCAGCCCCAGCATTTT
J gene: TRBJ1-5
D gene: -
clone size: -
V gene: TRBV28

CDR3 protein: CASSLRGDSGANVLTF
CDR3 DNA: TGTGCCAGCAGTCTTAGGGGGGACTCTGGGGCCAACGTCCTGACTTTC
J gene: TRBJ2-6
D gene: -
clone size: few
V gene: TRBV6-4